This T cell receptor (beta chain) was observed in a study of technical replicates of blood from a handful of donors. Some clones are missing from TCRdb's copy, which holds only in-frame ones; the method was immunoSEQ multiplex PCR. Here the sample spans about 100,000 clones, 96% being singletons. The CDR3 is 14 residues long. Germline CDR1 MNHEY, CDR2 SMNVEV (reference sequence). Trimming stripped 4 bases from V and 3 bases from J, with 7 bases between. The clonotype was recovered from a human donor in good health. The chain uses TRBV27 and TRBJ1-6; TRBD1 is a possible D gene (5 bases). Sequencing was performed on T cells isolated from PBMCs. CDR3 in DNA: TGTGCCAGCAGTTGGCAGGGCTATAATTCACCCCTCCACTTT. Protein sequence: CASSWQGYNSPLHF.